This TCR beta chain came from a study of T cell responses to AZD1222 COVID-19 vaccine. The repertoire was sequenced with immunoSEQ multiplex PCR; TCRdb's copy has only in-frame clones and lacks some. The sample yields fewer than 200,000 clones, 85% to 90% seen once. CDR3 length: 14 amino acids. In germline, CDR1 is SGHRS, CDR2 YFSETQ. Trimming cost V 4 bases and J 3 bases, with 10 bases left between them. Study-level points and caveats: The donor group comprised mostly white British people and more females; the analysis possibly underestimated clonal diversity.

A note on this clone: Its specificity is unknown.

This specimen consisted of peripheral blood, obtained on day 0 of AZD1222 vaccination. The chain combines TRBV5-1 with TRBJ2-2; no reliable D call. The clonotype comes from an adult in good health. CDR3 in amino acids: CASSRTLDTGELFF. The CDR3 coding sequence is TGCGCCAGCAGCCGAACATTGGACACCGGGGAGCTGTTTTTT.